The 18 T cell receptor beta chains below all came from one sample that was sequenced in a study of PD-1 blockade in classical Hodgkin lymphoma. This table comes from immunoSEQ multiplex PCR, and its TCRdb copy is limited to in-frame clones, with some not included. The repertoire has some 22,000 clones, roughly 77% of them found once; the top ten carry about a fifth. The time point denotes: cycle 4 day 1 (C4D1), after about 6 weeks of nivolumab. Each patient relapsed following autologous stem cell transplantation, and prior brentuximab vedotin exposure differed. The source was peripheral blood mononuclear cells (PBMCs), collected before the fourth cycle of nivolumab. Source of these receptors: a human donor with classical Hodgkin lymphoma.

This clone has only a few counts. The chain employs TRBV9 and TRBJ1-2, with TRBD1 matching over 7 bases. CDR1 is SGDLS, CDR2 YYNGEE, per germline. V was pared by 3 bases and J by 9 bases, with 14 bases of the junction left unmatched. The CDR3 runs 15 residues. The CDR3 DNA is TGTGCCAGCAGCGACCGACAGGGACCGGGCGCTCGCTACACCTTC. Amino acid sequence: CASSDRQGPGARYTF.

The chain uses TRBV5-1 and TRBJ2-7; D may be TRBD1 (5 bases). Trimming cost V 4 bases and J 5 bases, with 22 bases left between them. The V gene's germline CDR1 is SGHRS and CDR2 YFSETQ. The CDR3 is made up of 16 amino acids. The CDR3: CASSAVQGLRAHEQYF. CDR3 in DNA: TGCGCCAGCAGCGCAGTTCAGGGTCTTAGGGCCCACGAGCAGTACTTC.

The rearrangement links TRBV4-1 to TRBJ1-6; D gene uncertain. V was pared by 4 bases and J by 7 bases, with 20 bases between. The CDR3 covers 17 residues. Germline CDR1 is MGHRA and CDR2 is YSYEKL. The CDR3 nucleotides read TGCGCCAGCAGCCGTAGCCCTCCGGTCGGGGTAAATTCACCCCTCCACTTT. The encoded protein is CASSRSPPVGVNSPLHF.

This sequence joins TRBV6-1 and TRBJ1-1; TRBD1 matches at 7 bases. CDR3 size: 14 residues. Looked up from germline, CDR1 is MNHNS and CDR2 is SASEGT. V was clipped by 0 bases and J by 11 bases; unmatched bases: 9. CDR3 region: CASSEAPGTAVAFF. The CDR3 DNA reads TGTGCCAGCAGTGAAGCTCCCGGGACAGCAGTCGCTTTCTTT.

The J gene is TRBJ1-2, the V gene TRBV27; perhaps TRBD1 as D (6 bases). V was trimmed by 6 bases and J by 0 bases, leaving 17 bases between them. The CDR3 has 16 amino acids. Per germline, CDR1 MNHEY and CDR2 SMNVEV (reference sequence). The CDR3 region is CASRPARQDANYGYTF. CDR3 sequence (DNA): TGTGCCAGCAGGCCCGCCCGACAGGACGCTAACTATGGCTACACCTTC.

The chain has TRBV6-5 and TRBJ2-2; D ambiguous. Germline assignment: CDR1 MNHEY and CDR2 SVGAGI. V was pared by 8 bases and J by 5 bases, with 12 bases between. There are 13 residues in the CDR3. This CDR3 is CASGHRKTGELFF. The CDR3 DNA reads TGTGCCAGCGGTCACAGAAAAACCGGGGAGCTGTTTTTT.

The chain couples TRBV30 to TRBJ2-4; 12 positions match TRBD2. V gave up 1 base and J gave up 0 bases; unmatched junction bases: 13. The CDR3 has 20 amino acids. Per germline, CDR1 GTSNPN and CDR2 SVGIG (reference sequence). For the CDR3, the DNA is TGTGCCTGGAGTGCCCGCCAGCTAGCGGGAGGGCCAAGAGCCAAAAACATTCAGTACTTC. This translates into CAWSARQLAGGPRAKNIQYF. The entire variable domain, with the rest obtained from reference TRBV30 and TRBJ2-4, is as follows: SQTIHQWPATLVQPVGSPLSLECTVEGTSNPNLYWYRQAAGRGLQLLFYSVGIGQISSEVPQNLSASRPQDRQFILSSKKLLLSDSGFYLCAWSARQLAGGPRAKNIQYFGAGTRLSVL.

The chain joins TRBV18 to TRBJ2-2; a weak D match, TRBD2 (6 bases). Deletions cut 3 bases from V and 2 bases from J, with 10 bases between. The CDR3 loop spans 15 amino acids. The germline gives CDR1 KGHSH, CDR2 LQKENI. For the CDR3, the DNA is TGTGCCAGCTCACCCCCGGGACTTAACACCGGGGAGCTGTTTTTT. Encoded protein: CASSPPGLNTGELFF.

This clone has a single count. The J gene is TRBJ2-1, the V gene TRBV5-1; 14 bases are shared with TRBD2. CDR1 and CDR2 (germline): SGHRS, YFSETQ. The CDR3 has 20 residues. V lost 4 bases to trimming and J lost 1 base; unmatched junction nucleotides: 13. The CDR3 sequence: CASSPPRGTSGSLSYNEQFF. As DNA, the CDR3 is TGCGCCAGCAGCCCTCCCCGCGGGACTAGCGGGAGTCTTTCCTACAATGAGCAGTTCTTC.

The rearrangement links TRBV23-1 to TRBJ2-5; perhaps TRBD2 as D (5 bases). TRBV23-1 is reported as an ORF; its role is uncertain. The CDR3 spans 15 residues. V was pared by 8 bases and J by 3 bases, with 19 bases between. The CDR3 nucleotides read TGCGCCAGCGCGAGGGAATTCACATCCAAAGAGACCCAGTACTTC. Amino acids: CASAREFTSKETQYF.

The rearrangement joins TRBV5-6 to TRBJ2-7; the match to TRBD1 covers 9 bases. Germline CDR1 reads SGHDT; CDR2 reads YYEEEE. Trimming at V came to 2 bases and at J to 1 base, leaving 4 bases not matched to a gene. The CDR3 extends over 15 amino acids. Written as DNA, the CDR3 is TGTGCCAGCAGCTTTGGTGGACAGGGGTCCTACGAGCAGTACTTC. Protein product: CASSFGGQGSYEQYF.

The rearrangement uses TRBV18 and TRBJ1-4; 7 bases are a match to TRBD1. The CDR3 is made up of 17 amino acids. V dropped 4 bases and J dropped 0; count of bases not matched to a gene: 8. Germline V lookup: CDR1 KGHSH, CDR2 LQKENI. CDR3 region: CASSRLGQAATNEKLFF. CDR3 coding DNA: TGTGCCAGCTCACGACTCGGACAGGCTGCAACTAATGAAAAACTGTTTTTT.

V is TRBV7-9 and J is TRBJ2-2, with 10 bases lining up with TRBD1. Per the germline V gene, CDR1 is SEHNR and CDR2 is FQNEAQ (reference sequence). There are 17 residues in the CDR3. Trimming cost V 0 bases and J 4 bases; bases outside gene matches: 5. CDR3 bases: TGTGCCAGCAGCTTAGCAGACAGGGGGCAGTTCACCGGGGAGCTGTTTTTT. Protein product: CASSLADRGQFTGELFF.

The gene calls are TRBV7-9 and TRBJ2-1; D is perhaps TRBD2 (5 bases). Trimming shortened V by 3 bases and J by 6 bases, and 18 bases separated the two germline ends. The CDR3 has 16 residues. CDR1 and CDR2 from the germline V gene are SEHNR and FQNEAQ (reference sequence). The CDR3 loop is CASSFVAGPTPNEQFF. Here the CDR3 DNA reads TGTGCCAGCAGCTTCGTCGCGGGCCCGACCCCCAATGAGCAGTTCTTC. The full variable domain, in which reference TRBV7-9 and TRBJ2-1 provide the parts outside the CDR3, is DTGVSQNPRHKITKRGQNVTFRCDPISEHNRLYWYRQTLGQGPEFLTYFQNEAQLEKSRLLSDRFSAERPKGSFSTLEIQRTEQGDSAMYLCASSFVAGPTPNEQFFGPGTRLTVL.

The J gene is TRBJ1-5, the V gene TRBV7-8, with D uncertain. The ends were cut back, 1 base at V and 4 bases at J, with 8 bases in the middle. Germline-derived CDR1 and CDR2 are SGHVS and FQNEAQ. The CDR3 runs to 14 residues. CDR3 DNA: TGTGCCAGCAGCTTAGATCACGGAAATCAGCCCCAGCATTTT. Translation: CASSLDHGNQPQHF.

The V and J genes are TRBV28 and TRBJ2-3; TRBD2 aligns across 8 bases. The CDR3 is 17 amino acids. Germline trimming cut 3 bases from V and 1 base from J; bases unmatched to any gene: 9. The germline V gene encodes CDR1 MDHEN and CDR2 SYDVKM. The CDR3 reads CASSLSGGLAGTDTQYF. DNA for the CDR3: TGTGCCAGCAGTTTGTCCGGAGGACTAGCAGGCACAGATACGCAGTATTTT.

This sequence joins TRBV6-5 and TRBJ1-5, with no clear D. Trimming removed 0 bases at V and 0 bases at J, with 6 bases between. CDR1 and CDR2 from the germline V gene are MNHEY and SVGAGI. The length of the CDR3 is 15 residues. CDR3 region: CASSYSGYSNQPQHF. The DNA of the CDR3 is TGTGCCAGCAGTTACTCAGGGTATAGCAATCAGCCCCAGCATTTT.

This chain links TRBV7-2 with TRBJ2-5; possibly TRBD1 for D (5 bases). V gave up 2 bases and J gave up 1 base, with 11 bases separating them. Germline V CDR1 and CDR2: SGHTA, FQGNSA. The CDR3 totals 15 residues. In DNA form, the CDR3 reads TGTGCCAGCAGCTTAAGGGGAATTGGCCAAGAGACCCAGTACTTC. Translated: CASSLRGIGQETQYF.